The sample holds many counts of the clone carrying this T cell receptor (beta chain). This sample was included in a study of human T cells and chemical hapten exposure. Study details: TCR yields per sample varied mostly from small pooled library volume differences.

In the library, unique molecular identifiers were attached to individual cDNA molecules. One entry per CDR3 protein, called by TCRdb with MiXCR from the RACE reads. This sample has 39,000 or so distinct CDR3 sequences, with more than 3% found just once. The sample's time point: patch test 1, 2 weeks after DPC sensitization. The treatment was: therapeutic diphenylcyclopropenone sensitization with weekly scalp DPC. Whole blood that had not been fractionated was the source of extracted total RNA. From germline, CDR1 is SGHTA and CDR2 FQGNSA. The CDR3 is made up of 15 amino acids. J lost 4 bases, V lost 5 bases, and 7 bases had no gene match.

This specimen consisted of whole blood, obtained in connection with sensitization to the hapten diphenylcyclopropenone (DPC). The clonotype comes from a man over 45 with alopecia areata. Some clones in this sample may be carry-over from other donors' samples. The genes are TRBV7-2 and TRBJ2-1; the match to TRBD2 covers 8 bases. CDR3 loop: CASSPTSGLYNEQFF. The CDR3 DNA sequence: TGTGCCAGCAGCCCCACTAGCGGTCTTTACAATGAGCAGTTCTTC.